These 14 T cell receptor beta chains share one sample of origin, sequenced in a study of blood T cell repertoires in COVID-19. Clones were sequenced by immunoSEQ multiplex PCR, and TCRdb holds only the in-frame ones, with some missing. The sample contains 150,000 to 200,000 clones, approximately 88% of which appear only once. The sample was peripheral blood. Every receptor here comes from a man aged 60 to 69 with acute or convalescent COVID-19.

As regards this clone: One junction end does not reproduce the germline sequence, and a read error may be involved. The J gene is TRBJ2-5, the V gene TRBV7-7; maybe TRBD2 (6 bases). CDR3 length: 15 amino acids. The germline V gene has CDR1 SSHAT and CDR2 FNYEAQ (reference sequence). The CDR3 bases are TGTGCTAGCAGCTTATGGGCTAGCGCTGAAGAGACCCAGTACTTC. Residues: CASSLWASAEETQYF.

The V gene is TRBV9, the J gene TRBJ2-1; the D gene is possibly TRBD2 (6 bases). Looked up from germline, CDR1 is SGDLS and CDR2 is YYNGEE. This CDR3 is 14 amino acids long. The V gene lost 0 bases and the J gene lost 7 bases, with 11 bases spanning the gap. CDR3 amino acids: CASSVVAGSNEQFF. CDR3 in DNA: TGTGCCAGCAGCGTAGTTGCGGGGAGTAATGAGCAGTTCTTC.

CDR3 DNA: TGTGCCAGCAGTTACTCGCTCCGATCTCGGGACATTCAGTACTTC. Protein product: CASSYSLRSRDIQYF. V and J are TRBV6-5 and TRBJ2-4; D is uncertain. V shed 0 bases and J shed 8 bases, with 14 bases lying between them. Germline-derived CDR1 and CDR2 are MNHEY and SVGAGI. The CDR3 runs 15 residues.

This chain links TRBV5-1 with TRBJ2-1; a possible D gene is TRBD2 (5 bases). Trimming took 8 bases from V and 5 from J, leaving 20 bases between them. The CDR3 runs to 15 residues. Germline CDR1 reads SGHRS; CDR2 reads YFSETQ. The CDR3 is CASRRAYTPNNEQFF. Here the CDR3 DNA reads TGCGCCAGTCGGCGGGCCTACACCCCTAACAATGAGCAGTTCTTC.

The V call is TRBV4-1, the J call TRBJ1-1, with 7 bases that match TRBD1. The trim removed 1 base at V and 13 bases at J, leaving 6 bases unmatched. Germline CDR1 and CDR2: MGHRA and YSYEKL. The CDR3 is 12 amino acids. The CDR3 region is CASSQVQGEVFF. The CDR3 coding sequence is TGCGCCAGCAGCCAAGTTCAGGGGGAGGTTTTCTTT.

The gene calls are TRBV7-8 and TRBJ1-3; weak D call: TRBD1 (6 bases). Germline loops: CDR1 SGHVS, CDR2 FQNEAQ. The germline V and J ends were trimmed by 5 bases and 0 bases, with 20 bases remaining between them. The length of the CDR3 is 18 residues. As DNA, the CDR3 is TGTGCCAGCAGCCCACTAACGGACAGCCCAGACTCTGGAAACACCATATATTTT. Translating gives CASSPLTDSPDSGNTIYF.

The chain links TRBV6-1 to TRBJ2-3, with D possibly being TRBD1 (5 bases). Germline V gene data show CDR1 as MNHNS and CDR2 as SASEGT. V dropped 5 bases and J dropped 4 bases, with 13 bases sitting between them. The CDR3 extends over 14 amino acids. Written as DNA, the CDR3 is TGTGCCAGCAGTTCCAGGGTGAACTCAGATACGCAGTATTTT. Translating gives CASSSRVNSDTQYF.

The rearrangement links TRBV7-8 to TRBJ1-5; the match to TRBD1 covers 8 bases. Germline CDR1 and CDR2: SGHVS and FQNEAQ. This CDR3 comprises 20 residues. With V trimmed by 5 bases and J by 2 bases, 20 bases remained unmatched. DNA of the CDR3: TGTGCCAGCAGCACCCGGACAGGGCCCTCTCGAGGTTATCGCAATCAGCCCCAGCATTTT. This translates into CASSTRTGPSRGYRNQPQHF. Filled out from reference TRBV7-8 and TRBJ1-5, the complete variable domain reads GAGVSQSPRYKVAKRGQDVALRCDPISGHVSLFWYQQALGQGPEFLTYFQNEAQLDKSGLPSDRFFAERPEGSVSTLKIQRTQQEDSAVYLCASSTRTGPSRGYRNQPQHFGDGTRLSIL.

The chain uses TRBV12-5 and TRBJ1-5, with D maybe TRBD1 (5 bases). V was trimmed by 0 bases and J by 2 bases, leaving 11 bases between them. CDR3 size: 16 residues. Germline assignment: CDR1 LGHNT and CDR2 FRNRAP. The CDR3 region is CASGLVAGPGNQPQHF. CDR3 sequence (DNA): TGTGCTAGTGGTTTGGTCGCAGGGCCGGGCAATCAGCCCCAGCATTTT.

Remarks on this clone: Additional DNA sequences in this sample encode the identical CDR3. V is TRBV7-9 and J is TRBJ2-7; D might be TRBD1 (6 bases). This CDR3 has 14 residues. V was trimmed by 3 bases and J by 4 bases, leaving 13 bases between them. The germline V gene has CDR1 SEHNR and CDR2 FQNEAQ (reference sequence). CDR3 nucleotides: TGTGCCAGCAGCTTTGGACAGCCGTCTTACGAGCAGTACTTC. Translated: CASSFGQPSYEQYF.

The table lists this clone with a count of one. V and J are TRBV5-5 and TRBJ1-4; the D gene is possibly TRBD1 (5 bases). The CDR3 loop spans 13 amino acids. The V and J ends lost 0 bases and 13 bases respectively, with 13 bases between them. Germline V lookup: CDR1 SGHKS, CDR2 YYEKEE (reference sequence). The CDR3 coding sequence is TGTGCCAGCAGCTTGGCCAATGGACAAGGACTGTTTTTT. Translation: CASSLANGQGLFF. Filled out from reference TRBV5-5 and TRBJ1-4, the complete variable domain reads DAGVTQSPTHLIKTRGQQVTLRCSPISGHKSVSWYQQVLGQGPQFIFQYYEKEERGRGNFPDRFSARQFPNYSSELNVNALLLGDSALYLCASSLANGQGLFFGSGTQLSVL.

The CDR3, as DNA: TGTGCCAGCAGTGACTTGGGCAGGGTCGATGAGCAGTTCTTC. As protein: CASSDLGRVDEQFF. The V gene is TRBV6-4, the J gene TRBJ2-1, with D possibly TRBD1 on 5 matching bases. Trimming stripped 1 base from V and 8 bases from J, with 12 bases between. This CDR3 spans 14 amino acids. Germline CDR1 MRHNA, CDR2 SNTAGT.

The CDR3 bases are TGTGCCAGTACCAAGGGAGCCTCTGGGGCCAACGTCCTGACTTTC. Its translation is CASTKGASGANVLTF. This chain links TRBV19 with TRBJ2-6; a possible D gene is TRBD2 (5 bases). V lost 7 bases and J 0 bases, leaving 10 bases between the germline ends. This CDR3 has 15 residues. CDR1 and CDR2 (germline): LNHDA, SQIVND (reference sequence).

Here the CDR3 DNA reads TGTGCCAGTAGTGCCTCGACAGGGGGGATAGTGACCCAGTACTTC. This sequence encodes CASSASTGGIVTQYF. The chain recombines TRBV19 with TRBJ2-5, with 9 bases identical to TRBD1. CDR1 LNHDA and CDR2 SQIVND come from the germline V gene (reference sequence). The V segment lost 5 bases and the J segment 7 bases; nucleotides outside the gene matches: 11. The CDR3 spans 15 residues.